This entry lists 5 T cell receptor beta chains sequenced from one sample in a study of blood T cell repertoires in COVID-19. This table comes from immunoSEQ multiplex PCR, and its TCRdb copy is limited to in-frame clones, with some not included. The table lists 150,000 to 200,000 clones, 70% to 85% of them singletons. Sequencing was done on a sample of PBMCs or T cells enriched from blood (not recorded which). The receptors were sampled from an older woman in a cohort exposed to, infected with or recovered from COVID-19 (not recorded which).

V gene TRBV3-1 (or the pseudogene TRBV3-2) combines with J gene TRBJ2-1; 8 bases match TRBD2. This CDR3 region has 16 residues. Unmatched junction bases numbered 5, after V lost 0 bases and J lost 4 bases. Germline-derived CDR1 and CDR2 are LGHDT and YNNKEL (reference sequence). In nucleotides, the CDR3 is TGTGCCAGCAGCCAAGAACGGGAGGGCCTTTACAATGAGCAGTTCTTC. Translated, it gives CASSQEREGLYNEQFF.

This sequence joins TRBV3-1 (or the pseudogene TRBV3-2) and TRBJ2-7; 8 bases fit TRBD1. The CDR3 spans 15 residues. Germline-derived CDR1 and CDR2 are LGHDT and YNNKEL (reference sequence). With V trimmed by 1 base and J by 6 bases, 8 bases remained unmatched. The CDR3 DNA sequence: TGTGCCAGCAGCCAAGCAGGACAGGGCAGCGGCGAGCAGTACTTC. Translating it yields CASSQAGQGSGEQYF.

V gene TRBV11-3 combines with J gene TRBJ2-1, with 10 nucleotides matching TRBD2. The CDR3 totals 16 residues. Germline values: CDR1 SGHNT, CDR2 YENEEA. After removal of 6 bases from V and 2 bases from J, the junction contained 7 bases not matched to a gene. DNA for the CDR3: TGTGCCAGCAGTCCCCCTAGCGGGAGCGCCTACAATGAGCAGTTCTTC. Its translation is CASSPPSGSAYNEQFF. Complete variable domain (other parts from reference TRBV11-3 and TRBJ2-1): EAGVVQSPRYKIIEKKQPVAFWCNPISGHNTLYWYLQNLGQGPELLIRYENEEAVDDSQLPKDRFSAERLKGVDSTLKIQPAELGDSAVYLCASSPPSGSAYNEQFFGPGTRLTVL.

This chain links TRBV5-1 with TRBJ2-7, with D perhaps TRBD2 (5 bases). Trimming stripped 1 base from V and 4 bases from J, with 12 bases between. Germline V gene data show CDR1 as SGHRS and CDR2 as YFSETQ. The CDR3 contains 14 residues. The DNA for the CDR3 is TGCGCCAGCAGCTTGACGGGAAGTAGGTACGAGCAGTACTTC. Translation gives CASSLTGSRYEQYF.

DNA for the CDR3: TGTGCCAGCAGTCCCGGGGTAGCGGGAGTAAACTACTACGAGCAGTACTTC. It codes for CASSPGVAGVNYYEQYF. J is TRBJ2-7 and V is TRBV28; 9 nucleotides line up with TRBD2. V lost 5 bases and J lost 3; bases outside the gene matches: 14. This CDR3 contains 17 residues. Germline values: CDR1 MDHEN, CDR2 SYDVKM.